The rows below give T cell receptor beta chains drawn from one sample of a study of Ad26.COV2.S vaccination and SARS-CoV-2 variants. Assay used: immunoSEQ multiplex PCR; TCRdb lists only in-frame clones, some missing. The sample has fewer than 900,000 clones, roughly 90% seen once. The sequenced sample was peripheral blood, obtained in a trial of Ad26.COV2.S vaccine versus placebo. The receptors here all came from a person aged 18-65 years who received the Ad26.COV2.S COVID-19 vaccine or a placebo. CDR3s include the opening cysteine and the closing phenylalanine or tryptophan.

V gene	CDR3 length	CDR3 protein
TRBV30	11	CAWSHPTEAFF
TRBV5-4	15	CASSLRSGGPYEQYF
TRBV9	13	CASSRTGYNEQFF
TRBV3-1/TRBV3-2	12	CASSQVGRGYTF
TRBV19	16	CASSMIAEEGIGELFF
TRBV5-4	14	CASSLGRSTDTQYF
TRBV24-1	16	CATSDRSGKYNNEQFF
TRBV19	14	CASSGPRQGDEQYF
TRBV7-3	13	CASSFSSAGAQYF
TRBV28	16	CASSSSDRALNQPQHF
TRBV5-1	15	CASSLVQGPNTEAFF
TRBV6-5	14	CASSYEARGSPLHF
TRBV11-2	12	CASQHPGDEQYF
TRBV5-1	15	CASSFGTDMNTEAFF
TRBV2	16	CASLGGLAGGPDTQYF
TRBV6-5	14	CASIGHLAKNIQYF
TRBV5-1	17	CASSLGTGDRTVNEQFF
TRBV27	13	CASRVRENTEAFF
TRBV18	12	CASLGENTEAFF
TRBV5-4	13	CASRTFVDTEAFF